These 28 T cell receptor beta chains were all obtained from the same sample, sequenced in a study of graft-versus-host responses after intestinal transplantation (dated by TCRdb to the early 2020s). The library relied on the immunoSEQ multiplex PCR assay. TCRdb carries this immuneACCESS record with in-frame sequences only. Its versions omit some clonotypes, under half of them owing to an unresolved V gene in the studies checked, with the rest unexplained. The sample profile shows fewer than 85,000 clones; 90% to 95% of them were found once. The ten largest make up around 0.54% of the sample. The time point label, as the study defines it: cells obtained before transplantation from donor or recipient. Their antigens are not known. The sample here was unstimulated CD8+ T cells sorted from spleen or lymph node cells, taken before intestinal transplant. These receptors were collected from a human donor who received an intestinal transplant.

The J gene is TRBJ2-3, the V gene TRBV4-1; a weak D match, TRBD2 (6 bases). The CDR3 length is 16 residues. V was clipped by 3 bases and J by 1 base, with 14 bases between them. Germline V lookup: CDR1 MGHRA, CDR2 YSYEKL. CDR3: CASSHEGRDGTDTQYF. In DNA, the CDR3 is TGCGCCAGCAGCCATGAAGGGCGGGATGGCACAGATACGCAGTATTTT.

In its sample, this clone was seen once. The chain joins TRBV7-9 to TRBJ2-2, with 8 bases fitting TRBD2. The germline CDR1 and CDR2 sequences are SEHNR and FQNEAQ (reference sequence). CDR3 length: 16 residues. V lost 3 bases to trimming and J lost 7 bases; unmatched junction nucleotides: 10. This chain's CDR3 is CASSFTIREGRGELFF. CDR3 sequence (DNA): TGTGCCAGCAGCTTCACTATTCGGGAGGGCCGCGGGGAGCTGTTTTTT.

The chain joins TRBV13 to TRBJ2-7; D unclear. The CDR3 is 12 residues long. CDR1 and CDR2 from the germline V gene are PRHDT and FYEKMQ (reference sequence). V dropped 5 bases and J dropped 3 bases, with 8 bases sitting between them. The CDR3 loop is CASSISRYEQYF. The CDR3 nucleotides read TGTGCCAGCAGCATTAGCCGCTACGAGCAGTACTTC.

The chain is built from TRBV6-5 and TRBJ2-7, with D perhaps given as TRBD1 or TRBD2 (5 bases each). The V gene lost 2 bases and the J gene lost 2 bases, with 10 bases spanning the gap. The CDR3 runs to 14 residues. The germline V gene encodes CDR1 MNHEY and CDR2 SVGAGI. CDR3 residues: CASSYGDGTYEQYF. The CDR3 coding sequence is TGTGCCAGCAGTTACGGGGACGGTACCTACGAGCAGTACTTC.

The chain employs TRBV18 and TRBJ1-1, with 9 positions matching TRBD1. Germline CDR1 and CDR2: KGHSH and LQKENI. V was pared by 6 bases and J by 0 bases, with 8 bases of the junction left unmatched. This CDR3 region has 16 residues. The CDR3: CASSLRDRELNTEAFF. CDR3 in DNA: TGTGCCAGCTCCCTGCGGGACAGGGAGTTGAACACTGAAGCTTTCTTT.

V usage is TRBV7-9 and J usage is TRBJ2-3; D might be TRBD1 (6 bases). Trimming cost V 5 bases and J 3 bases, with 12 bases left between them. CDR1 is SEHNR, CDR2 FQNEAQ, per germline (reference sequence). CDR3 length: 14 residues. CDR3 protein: CASSPGQTTDTQYF. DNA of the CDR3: TGTGCCAGCAGCCCTGGACAGACAACAGATACGCAGTATTTT.

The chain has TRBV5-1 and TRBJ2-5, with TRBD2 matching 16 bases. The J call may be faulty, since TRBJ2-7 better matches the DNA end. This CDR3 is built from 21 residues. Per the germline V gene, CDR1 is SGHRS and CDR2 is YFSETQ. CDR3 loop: CASSFPGLAGGRPSTPYEQYF. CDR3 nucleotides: TGCGCCAGCAGCTTTCCGGGACTAGCGGGAGGGAGGCCTTCAACCCCCTACGAGCAGTACTTC.

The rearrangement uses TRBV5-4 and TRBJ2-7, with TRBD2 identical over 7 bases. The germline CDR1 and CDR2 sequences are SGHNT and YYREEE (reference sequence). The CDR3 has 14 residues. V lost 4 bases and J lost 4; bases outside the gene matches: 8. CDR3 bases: TGTGCCAGCAGCGTGTGGAGGGAGGGGTACGAGCAGTACTTC. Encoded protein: CASSVWREGYEQYF.

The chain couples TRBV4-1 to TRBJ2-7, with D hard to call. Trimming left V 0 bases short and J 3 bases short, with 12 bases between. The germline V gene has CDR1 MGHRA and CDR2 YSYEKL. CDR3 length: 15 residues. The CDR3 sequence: CASSQEISIIYEQYF. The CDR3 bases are TGCGCCAGCAGCCAAGAGATCAGTATTATCTACGAGCAGTACTTC.

CDR3 bases: TGTGCCAGCAGCTTGGACGCAGACACCGGGGAGCTGTTTTTT. It codes for CASSLDADTGELFF. The chain carries TRBV5-5 and TRBJ2-2; D remains ambiguous. The germline CDR1 and CDR2 sequences are SGHKS and YYEKEE (reference sequence). The V gene lost 0 bases and the J gene lost 3 bases, with 6 bases spanning the gap. This CDR3 contains 14 residues.

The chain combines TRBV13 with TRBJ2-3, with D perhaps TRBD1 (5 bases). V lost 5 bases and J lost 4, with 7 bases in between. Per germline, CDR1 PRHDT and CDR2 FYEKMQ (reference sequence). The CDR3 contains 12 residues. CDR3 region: CASSRGSDTQYF. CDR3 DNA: TGTGCCAGCAGCAGGGGCTCAGATACGCAGTATTTT.

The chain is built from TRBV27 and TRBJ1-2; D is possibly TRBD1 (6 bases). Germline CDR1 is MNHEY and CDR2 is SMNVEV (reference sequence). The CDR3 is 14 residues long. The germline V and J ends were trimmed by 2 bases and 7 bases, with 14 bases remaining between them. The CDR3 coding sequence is TGTGCCAGCAGTTTAAGGCAGGGGCGATCTGGCTACACCTTC. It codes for CASSLRQGRSGYTF.

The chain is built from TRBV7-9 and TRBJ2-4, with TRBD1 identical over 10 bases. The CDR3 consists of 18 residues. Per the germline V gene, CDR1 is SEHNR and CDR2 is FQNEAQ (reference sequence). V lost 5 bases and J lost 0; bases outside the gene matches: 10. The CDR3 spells CASSAGQGLNLAKNIQYF. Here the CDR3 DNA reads TGTGCCAGCAGCGCGGGACAGGGGTTGAACCTAGCCAAAAACATTCAGTACTTC.

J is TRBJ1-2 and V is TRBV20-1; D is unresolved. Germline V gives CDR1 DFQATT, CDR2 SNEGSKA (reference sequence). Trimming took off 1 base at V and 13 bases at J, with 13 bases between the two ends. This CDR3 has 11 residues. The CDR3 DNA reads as TGCAGTGCTAGAGTGGACGGCCTCGTCACCTTC. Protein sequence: CSARVDGLVTF.

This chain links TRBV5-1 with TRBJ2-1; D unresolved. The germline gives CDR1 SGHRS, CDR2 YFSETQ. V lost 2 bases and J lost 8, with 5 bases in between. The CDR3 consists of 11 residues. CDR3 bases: TGCGCCAGCAGCTTTGGGGATGAGCAGTTCTTC. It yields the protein CASSFGDEQFF.

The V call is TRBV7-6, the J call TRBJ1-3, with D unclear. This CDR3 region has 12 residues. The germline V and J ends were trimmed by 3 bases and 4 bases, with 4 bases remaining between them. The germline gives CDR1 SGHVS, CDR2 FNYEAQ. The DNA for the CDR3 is TGTGCCAGCAGCTTTGGCGGAAACACCATATATTTT. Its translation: CASSFGGNTIYF.

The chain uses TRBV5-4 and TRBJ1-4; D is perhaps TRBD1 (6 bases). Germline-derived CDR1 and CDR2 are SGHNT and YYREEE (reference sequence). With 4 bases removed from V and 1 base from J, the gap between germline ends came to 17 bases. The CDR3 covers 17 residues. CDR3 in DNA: TGTGCCAGCAGCCCCCGGGGGGGCGCAGGAACTAATGAAAAACTGTTTTTT. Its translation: CASSPRGGAGTNEKLFF.

CDR3 in amino acids: CASSTGQGHNEQFF. CDR3 nucleotides: TGTGCCAGCAGTACCGGACAGGGGCACAATGAGCAGTTCTTC. The rearrangement uses TRBV27 and TRBJ2-1, with 9 bases that match TRBD1. This CDR3 region has 14 residues. The germline CDR1 and CDR2 sequences are MNHEY and SMNVEV (reference sequence). J was trimmed by 5 bases and V by 5 bases; bases with no gene match: 4.

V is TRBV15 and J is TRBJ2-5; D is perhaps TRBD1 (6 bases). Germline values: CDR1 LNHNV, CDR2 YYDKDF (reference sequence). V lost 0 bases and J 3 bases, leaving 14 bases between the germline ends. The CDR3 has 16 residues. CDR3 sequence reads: CATSREFRTAKETQYF. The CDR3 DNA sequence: TGTGCCACCAGCAGAGAGTTTCGGACAGCAAAAGAGACCCAGTACTTC. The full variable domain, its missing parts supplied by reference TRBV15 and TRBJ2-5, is DAMVIQNPRYQVTQFGKPVTLSCSQTLNHNVMYWYQQKSSQAPKLLFHYYDKDFNNEADTPDNFQSRRPNTSFCFLDIRSPGLGDTAMYLCATSREFRTAKETQYFGPGTRLLVL.

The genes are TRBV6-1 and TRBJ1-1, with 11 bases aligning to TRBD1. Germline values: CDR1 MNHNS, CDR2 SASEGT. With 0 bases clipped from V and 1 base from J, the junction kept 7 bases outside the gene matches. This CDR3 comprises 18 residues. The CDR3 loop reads CASSEALGQGAPNTEAFF. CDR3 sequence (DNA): TGTGCCAGCAGTGAAGCGCTTGGACAGGGGGCACCGAACACTGAAGCTTTCTTT.

The CDR3 DNA is TGTGCCAGCAGTCCCACCACAGGATACAATGAGCAGTTCTTC. It specifies CASSPTTGYNEQFF. The gene calls are TRBV27 and TRBJ2-1; possibly TRBD1 for D (5 bases). The V end lost 5 bases, the J end lost 4 bases, and 12 bases lay between the germline ends. The CDR3 has 14 residues. CDR1 MNHEY and CDR2 SMNVEV come from the germline V gene (reference sequence).

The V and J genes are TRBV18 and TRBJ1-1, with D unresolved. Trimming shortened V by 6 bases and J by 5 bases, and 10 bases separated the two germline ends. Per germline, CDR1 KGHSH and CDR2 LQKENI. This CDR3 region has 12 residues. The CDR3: CASSGQGTEAFF. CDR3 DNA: TGTGCCAGCTCCGGGCAAGGGACTGAAGCTTTCTTT. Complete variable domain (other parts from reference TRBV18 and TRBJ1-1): NAGVMQNPRHLVRRRGQEARLRCSPMKGHSHVYWYRQLPEEGLKFMVYLQKENIIDESGMPKERFSAEFPKEGPSILRIQQVVRGDSAAYFCASSGQGTEAFFGQGTRLTVV.

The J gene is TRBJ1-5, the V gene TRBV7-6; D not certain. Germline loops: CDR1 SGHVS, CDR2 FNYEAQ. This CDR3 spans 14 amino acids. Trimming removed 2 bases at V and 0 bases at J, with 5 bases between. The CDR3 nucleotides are TGTGCCAGCAGCTTAACGGATAGCAATCAGCCCCAGCATTTT. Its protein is CASSLTDSNQPQHF.

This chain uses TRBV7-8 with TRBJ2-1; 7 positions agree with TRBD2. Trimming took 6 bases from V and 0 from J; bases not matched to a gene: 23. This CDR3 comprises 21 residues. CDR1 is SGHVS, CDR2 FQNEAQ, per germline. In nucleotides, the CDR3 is TGTGCCAGCAGGCGACTCACGGGACTACAATACGCCTTACGCTCCTACAATGAGCAGTTCTTC. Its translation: CASRRLTGLQYALRSYNEQFF.

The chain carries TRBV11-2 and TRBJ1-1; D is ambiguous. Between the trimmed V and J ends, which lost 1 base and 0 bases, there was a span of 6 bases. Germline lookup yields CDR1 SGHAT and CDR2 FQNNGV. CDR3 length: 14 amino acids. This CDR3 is CASSLGVMNTEAFF. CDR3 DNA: TGTGCCAGCAGCTTAGGGGTAATGAACACTGAAGCTTTCTTT. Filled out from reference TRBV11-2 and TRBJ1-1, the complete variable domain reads EAGVAQSPRYKIIEKRQSVAFWCNPISGHATLYWYQQILGQGPKLLIQFQNNGVVDDSQLPKDRFSAERLKGVDSTLKIQPAKLEDSAVYLCASSLGVMNTEAFFGQGTRLTVV.

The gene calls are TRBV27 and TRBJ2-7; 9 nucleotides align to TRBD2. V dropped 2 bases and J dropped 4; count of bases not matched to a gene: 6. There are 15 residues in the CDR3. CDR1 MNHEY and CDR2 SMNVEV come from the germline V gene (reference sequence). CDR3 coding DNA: TGTGCCAGCAGTTTAGACCCGGGACTAGCTTACGAGCAGTACTTC. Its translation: CASSLDPGLAYEQYF.

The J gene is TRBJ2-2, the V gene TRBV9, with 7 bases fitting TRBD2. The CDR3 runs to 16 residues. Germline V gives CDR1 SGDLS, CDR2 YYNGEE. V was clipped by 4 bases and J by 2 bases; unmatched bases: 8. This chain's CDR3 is CASSINRDYNTGELFF. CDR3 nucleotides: TGTGCCAGCAGCATAAACCGGGACTACAACACCGGGGAGCTGTTTTTT.

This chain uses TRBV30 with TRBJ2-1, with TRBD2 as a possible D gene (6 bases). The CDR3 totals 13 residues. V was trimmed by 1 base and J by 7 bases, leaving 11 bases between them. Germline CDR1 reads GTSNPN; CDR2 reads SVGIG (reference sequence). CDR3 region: CAWSAGRGNEQFF. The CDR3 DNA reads TGTGCCTGGAGTGCGGGACGGGGGAATGAGCAGTTCTTC.